Sequencing of this T cell receptor beta chain was carried out in a study of T-cell reconstitution after alpha-beta-depleted transplantation in children. Unique molecular identifiers featured in how the TCRbeta library was prepared. TCRdb re-called the PCR reads through MiXCR, storing one row per CDR3 protein. The sample contains about 200,000 distinct CDR3 sequences, more than 14% of which appear only once. This CDR3 has 19 residues. CDR1 and CDR2 from the germline V gene are SGHRS and YFSETQ. Trimming removed 0 bases at V and 3 bases at J, with 23 bases between. The sample in question was PBMCs from the stem cell graft donor, obtained from the stem cell graft. V gene TRBV5-1 combines with J gene TRBJ2-3; D is possibly TRBD1 or TRBD2 (6 bases each). This clonotype was sampled from a human donor who donated a stem cell graft to a child with acute lymphoblastic leukemia. This chain's CDR3 is CASSLAVGFPGAKTDTQYF. CDR3 DNA sequence: TGCGCCAGCAGCTTGGCCGTCGGGTTTCCGGGGGCTAAGACAGATACGCAGTATTTT.